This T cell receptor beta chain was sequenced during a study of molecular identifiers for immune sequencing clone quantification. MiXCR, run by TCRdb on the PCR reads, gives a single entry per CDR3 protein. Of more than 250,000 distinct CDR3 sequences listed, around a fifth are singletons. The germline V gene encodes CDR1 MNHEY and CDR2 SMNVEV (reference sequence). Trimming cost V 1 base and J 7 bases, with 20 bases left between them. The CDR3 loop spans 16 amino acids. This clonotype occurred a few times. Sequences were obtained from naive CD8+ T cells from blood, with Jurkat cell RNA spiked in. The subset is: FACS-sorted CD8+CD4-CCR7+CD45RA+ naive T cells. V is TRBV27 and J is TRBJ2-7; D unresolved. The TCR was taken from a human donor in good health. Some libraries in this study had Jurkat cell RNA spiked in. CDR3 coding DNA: TGTGCCAGCAGTTTATTTCCCGTCGCCAGACCGCTGGAGCAGTACTTC. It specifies CASSLFPVARPLEQYF.